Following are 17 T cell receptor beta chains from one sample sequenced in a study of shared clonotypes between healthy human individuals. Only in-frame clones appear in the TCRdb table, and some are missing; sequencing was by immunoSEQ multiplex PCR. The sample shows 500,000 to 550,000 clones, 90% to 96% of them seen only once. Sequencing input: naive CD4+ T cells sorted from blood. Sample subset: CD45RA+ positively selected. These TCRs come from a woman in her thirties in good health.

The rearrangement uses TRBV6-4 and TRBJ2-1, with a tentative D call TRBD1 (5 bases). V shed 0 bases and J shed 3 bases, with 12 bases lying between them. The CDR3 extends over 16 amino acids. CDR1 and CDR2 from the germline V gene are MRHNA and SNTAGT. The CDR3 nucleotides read TGTGCCAGCAGTGACTCAGGCAGGGCTAACTACAATGAGCAGTTCTTC. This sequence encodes CASSDSGRANYNEQFF.

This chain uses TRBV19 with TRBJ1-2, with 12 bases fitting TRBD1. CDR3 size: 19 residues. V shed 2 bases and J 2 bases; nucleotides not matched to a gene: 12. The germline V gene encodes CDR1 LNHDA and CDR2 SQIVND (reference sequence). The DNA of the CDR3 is TGTGCCAGTAGTATAAATAGGGGACAGGGGGCTCGGTGGAACTATGGCTACACCTTC. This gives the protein CASSINRGQGARWNYGYTF.

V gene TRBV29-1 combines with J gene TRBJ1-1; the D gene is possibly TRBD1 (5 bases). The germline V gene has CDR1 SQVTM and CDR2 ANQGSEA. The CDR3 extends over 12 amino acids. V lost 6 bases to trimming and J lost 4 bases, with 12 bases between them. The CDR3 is CSVGLWGTEAFF. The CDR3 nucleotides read TGCAGCGTGGGACTTTGGGGCACTGAAGCTTTCTTT.

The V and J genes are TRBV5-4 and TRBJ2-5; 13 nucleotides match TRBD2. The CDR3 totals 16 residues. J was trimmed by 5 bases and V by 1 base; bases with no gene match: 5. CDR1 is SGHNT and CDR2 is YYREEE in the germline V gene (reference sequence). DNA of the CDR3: TGTGCCAGCAGCTTGAGGACTAGCGGGAGTTACGAGACCCAGTACTTC. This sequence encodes CASSLRTSGSYETQYF.

The CDR3 DNA sequence: TGTGCCAGCTCACGTTCTTTGGCAGGGGAATCACCCCTCCACTTT. It translates to CASSRSLAGESPLHF. This chain links TRBV18 with TRBJ1-6; possible D gene TRBD1, 6 bases. Per the germline V gene, CDR1 is KGHSH and CDR2 is LQKENI. With 4 bases removed from V and 10 bases from J, the gap between germline ends came to 17 bases. The CDR3 sequence is 15 residues long.

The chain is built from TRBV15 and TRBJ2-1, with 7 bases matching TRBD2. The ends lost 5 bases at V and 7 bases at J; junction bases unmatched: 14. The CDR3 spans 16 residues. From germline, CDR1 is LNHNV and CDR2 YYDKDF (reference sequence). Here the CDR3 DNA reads TGTGCCACCAGCTCTCAGTGGTCCGCGGGAGAGAATGAGCAGTTCTTC. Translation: CATSSQWSAGENEQFF.

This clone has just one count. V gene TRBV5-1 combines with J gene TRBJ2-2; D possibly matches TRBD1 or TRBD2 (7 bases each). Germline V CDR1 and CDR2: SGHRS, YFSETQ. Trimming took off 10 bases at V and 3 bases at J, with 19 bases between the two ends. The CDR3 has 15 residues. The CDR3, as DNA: TGCGCCTGCCAGGGGGGGCCTACTCACACCGGGGAGCTGTTTTTT. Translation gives CACQGGPTHTGELFF.

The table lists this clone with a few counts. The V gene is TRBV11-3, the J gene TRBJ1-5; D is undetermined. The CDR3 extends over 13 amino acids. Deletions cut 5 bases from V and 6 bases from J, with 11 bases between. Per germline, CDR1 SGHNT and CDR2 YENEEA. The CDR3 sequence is CASSRFSCQPQHF. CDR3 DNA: TGTGCCAGCAGCCGCTTTTCGTGTCAGCCCCAGCATTTT.

The CDR3 region has the DNA TGTGCCAGTAGACTGGGGGGGACGCAGCCCCAGCATTTT. Residues: CASRLGGTQPQHF. This chain uses TRBV19 with TRBJ1-5, with D perhaps matching TRBD1 (5 bases). Looked up from germline, CDR1 is LNHDA and CDR2 is SQIVND (reference sequence). The CDR3 is 13 amino acids. V was pared by 6 bases and J by 7 bases, with 13 bases between. Based on the CDR3 plus reference TRBV19 and TRBJ1-5, the full variable domain is DGGITQSPKYLFRKEGQNVTLSCEQNLNHDAMYWYRQDPGQGLRLIYYSQIVNDFQKGDIAEGYSVSREKKESFPLTVTSAQKNPTAFYLCASRLGGTQPQHFGDGTRLSIL.

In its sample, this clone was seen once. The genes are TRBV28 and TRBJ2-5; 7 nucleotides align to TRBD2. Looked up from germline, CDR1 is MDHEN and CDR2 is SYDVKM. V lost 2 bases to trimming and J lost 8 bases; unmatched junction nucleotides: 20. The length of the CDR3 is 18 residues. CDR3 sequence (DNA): TGTGCCAGCAGTTTAGGCCCGGGGAGTCGCGGGAGAATGATAACCCAGTACTTC. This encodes CASSLGPGSRGRMITQYF. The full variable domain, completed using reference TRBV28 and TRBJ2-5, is DVKVTQSSRYLVKRTGEKVFLECVQDMDHENMFWYRQDPGLGLRLIYFSYDVKMKEKGDIPEGYSVSREKKERFSLILESASTNQTSMYLCASSLGPGSRGRMITQYFGPGTRLLVL.

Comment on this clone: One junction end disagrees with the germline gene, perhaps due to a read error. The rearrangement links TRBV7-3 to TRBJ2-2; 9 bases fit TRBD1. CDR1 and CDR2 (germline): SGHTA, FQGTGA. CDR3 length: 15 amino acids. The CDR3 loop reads CASSVTQGAVGELFF. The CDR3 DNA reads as TGTGCCAGCAGCGTAACACAGGGGGCCGTCGGGGAGCTGTTTTTT.

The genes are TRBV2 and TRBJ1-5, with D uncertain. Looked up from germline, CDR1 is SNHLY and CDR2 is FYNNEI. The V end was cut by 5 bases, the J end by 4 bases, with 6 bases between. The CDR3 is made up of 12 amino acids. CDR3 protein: CASSHRNQPQHF. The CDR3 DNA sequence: TGTGCCAGCAGTCATAGAAATCAGCCCCAGCATTTT. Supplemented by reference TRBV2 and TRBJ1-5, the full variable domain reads EPEVTQTPSHQVTQMGQEVILRCVPISNHLYFYWYRQILGQKVEFLVSFYNNEISEKSEIFDDQFSVERPDGSNFTLKIRSTKLEDSAMYFCASSHRNQPQHFGDGTRLSIL.

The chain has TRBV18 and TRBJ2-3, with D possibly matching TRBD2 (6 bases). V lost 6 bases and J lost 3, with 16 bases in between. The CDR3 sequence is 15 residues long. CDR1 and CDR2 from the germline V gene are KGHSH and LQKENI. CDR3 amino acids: CASSQGAGRTDTQYF. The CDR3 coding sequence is TGTGCCAGCTCCCAGGGAGCGGGTAGAACAGATACGCAGTATTTT.

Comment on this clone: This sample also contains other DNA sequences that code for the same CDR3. CDR3 sequence (DNA): TGTGCCAGCTCACCACCGGGACAGGGGAACACTGAAGCTTTCTTT. Encoded protein: CASSPPGQGNTEAFF. The chain combines TRBV18 with TRBJ1-1; 9 positions agree with TRBD1. The CDR3 runs 15 residues. The ends lost 0 bases at V and 1 base at J; junction bases unmatched: 0. CDR1 KGHSH and CDR2 LQKENI come from the germline V gene.

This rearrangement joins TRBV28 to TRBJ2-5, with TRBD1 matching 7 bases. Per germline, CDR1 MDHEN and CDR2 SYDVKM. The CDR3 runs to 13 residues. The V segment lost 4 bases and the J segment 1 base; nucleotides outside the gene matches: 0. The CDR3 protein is CASSSGGQETQYF. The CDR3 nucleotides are TGTGCCAGCAGTTCAGGGGGCCAAGAGACCCAGTACTTC.

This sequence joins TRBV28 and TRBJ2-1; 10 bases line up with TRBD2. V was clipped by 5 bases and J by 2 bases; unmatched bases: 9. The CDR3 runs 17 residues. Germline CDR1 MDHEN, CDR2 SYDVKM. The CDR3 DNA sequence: TGTGCCAGCAGTAGCGGGGGGGGCCTAGGCCCCTACAATGAGCAGTTCTTC. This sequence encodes CASSSGGGLGPYNEQFF.

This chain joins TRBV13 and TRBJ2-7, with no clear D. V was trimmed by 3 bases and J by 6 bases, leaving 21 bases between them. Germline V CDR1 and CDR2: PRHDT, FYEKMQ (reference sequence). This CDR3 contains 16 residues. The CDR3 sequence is CASSFNPGAFSAEQYF. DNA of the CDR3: TGTGCCAGCAGCTTCAATCCAGGAGCCTTCTCCGCCGAGCAGTACTTC.